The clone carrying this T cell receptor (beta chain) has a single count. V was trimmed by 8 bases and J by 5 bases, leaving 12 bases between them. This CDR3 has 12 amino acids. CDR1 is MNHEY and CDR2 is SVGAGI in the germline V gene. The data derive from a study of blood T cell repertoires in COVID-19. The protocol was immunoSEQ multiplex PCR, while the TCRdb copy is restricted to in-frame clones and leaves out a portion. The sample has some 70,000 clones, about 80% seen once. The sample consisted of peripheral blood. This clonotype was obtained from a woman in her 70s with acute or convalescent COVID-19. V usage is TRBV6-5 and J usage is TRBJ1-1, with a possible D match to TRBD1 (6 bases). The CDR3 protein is CASGRGATEAFF. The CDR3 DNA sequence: TGTGCCAGCGGGAGGGGGGCGACTGAAGCTTTCTTT.